This T cell receptor (beta chain) was observed in a study of technical replicates of blood from a few donors. Here immunoSEQ multiplex PCR was the method, and the copy in TCRdb shows in-frame clones only, minus some. The top ten hold 0.15% to 0.25% of the sample, which has around 57,000 clones, 97% seen once. CDR1 and CDR2 (germline): LGHNA, YNFKEQ. V lost 4 bases and J lost 5, with 19 bases in between. This CDR3 has 16 residues. The sequencing input was T cells isolated from PBMCs. The chain recombines TRBV4-2 with TRBJ2-3, with TRBD2 as a possible D gene (7 bases). The receptor comes from a human donor in good health. CDR3 region: CASSPSGGGLLDTQYF. The CDR3 DNA reads as TGTGCCAGCAGCCCCTCGGGGGGCGGGCTCCTAGATACGCAGTATTTT.